Below, 24 T cell receptor beta chains from the same sample are listed, as sequenced in a study of shared clonotypes between healthy human individuals (dated by TCRdb to the early 2020s). Libraries were built with the immunoSEQ multiplex PCR assay. What TCRdb holds here is the immuneACCESS table cut down to in-frame rearrangements. Part of the clones is not present; checked against another copy, under half of the missing clones reflect an unresolved V gene, and the others are unexplained. For this sample there are fewer than 550,000 clones; about 75% appear just once. The top ten hold roughly an eighth of the sample. Sequencing was done on a sample of PBMCs. The receptor set was obtained from a middle-aged woman in good health. Some clones in this sample may be carry-over from other donors' samples.

The count of this clone is one. This chain connects TRBV7-9 to TRBJ2-1, with TRBD2 matching 14 bases. CDR3 length: 13 amino acids. J was trimmed by 12 bases and V by 7 bases; bases with no gene match: 5. The germline gives CDR1 SEHNR, CDR2 FQNEAQ (reference sequence). CDR3 loop: CASIGTSGSRQFF. In DNA form, the CDR3 reads TGTGCCAGCATCGGGACTAGCGGGAGTCGGCAGTTCTTC. Looking up the rest from reference TRBV7-9 and TRBJ2-1 gives the full variable domain: DTGVSQNPRHKITKRGQNVTFRCDPISEHNRLYWYRQTLGQGPEFLTYFQNEAQLEKSRLLSDRFSAERPKGSFSTLEIQRTEQGDSAMYLCASIGTSGSRQFFGPGTRLTVL.

This chain uses TRBV14 with TRBJ1-1, with TRBD1 as a possible D gene (5 bases). Germline V gene data show CDR1 as SGHDN and CDR2 as FVKESK. The V end was cut by 1 base, the J end by 11 bases, with 11 bases between. The CDR3 totals 12 residues. CDR3 residues: CASSQGGKKAFF. The CDR3 DNA reads TGTGCCAGCAGCCAAGGGGGGAAGAAGGCTTTCTTT.

This chain connects TRBV19 to TRBJ2-7; 11 bases map to TRBD2. The CDR3 is 13 residues long. V trimming: 10 bases; J trimming: 7 bases; junction bases outside the gene matches: 9. Germline CDR1 and CDR2: LNHDA and SQIVND (reference sequence). The CDR3 sequence: CATGLAGLSEQYF. The CDR3 nucleotides are TGTGCCACAGGACTAGCGGGTCTGAGTGAGCAGTACTTC.

The rearrangement links TRBV27 to TRBJ2-1; 14 bases match TRBD2. CDR3 length: 15 residues. The V gene end was trimmed by 7 bases and the J gene end by 7 bases; junction bases not matched to a gene: 6. Germline V gene sequence: CDR1 MNHEY, CDR2 SMNVEV (reference sequence). The CDR3 protein is CASTLGTSGRNEQFF. Here the CDR3 DNA reads TGTGCCAGCACCTTGGGGACTAGCGGGAGAAATGAGCAGTTCTTC.

V gene TRBV30 combines with J gene TRBJ1-4, with 9 positions matching TRBD1. The CDR3 sequence is 13 residues long. After removal of 3 bases from V and 6 bases from J, the junction contained 2 bases not matched to a gene. The germline V gene has CDR1 GTSNPN and CDR2 SVGIG (reference sequence). The CDR3, as DNA: TGTGCCTGGAGGGACAGGGGTTATGAAAAACTGTTTTTT. Its protein is CAWRDRGYEKLFF.

V is TRBV4-1 and J is TRBJ2-3; D is unresolved. Looked up from germline, CDR1 is MGHRA and CDR2 is YSYEKL. The CDR3 has 15 residues. V shed 0 bases and J shed 1 base, with 8 bases lying between them. The CDR3 DNA follows: TGCGCCAGCAGCCAAGAGGCCATTCGCACAGATACGCAGTATTTT. Its protein is CASSQEAIRTDTQYF.

This clone came up a few times. The chain couples TRBV5-6 to TRBJ2-7; D is possibly TRBD1 or TRBD2 (6 bases each). Germline V gives CDR1 SGHDT, CDR2 YYEEEE. The V gene lost 4 bases and the J gene lost 0 bases, with 14 bases spanning the gap. CDR3 length: 15 amino acids. This CDR3 is CASSLGKGGSYEQYF. CDR3 bases: TGTGCCAGCAGCCTCGGAAAGGGGGGCTCCTACGAGCAGTACTTC.

This rearrangement joins TRBV28 to TRBJ2-7, with a weak D call TRBD2 (7 bases). From germline, CDR1 is MDHEN and CDR2 SYDVKM. Trimming pared 6 bases from V and 4 bases from J, leaving 13 bases between. The CDR3 contains 13 residues. CDR3 nucleotides: TGTGCCAGCAGCTGGGGGGGCGGATACGAGCAGTACTTC. Amino acid sequence: CASSWGGGYEQYF.

The V and J genes are TRBV11-2 and TRBJ2-3; 10 nucleotides match TRBD2. Germline-derived CDR1 and CDR2 are SGHAT and FQNNGV. CDR3 length: 15 residues. J gave up 6 bases and V 1 base, and 4 bases lay outside the gene matches. The CDR3 reads CASSLVASGSDTQYF. The CDR3 DNA follows: TGTGCCAGCAGCTTAGTGGCTAGCGGGAGCGATACGCAGTATTTT. Combining the CDR3 with reference TRBV11-2 and TRBJ2-3 gives the whole variable domain EAGVAQSPRYKIIEKRQSVAFWCNPISGHATLYWYQQILGQGPKLLIQFQNNGVVDDSQLPKDRFSAERLKGVDSTLKIQPAKLEDSAVYLCASSLVASGSDTQYFGPGTRLTVL.

The V gene is TRBV4-3, the J gene TRBJ2-7; D possibly corresponds to TRBD1 (5 bases). The V and J ends lost 0 bases and 6 bases respectively, with 12 bases between them. In germline, CDR1 is LGHNA, CDR2 YSLEER. The CDR3 is 14 residues long. The CDR3, as DNA: TGCGCCAGCAGCCAAGATGTCAGGGCGGTCGAGCAGTACTTC. Translated, it gives CASSQDVRAVEQYF.

This rearrangement joins TRBV30 to TRBJ2-3; no reliable D call. Germline CDR1 reads GTSNPN; CDR2 reads SVGIG (reference sequence). The V end was cut by 6 bases, the J end by 1 base, with 14 bases between. The CDR3 is 14 amino acids. The CDR3 DNA reads as TGTGCCTGTGCCGGGCCACTCGGCACAGATACGCAGTATTTT. Its protein product is CACAGPLGTDTQYF. Based on the CDR3 plus reference TRBV30 and TRBJ2-3, the full variable domain is SQTIHQWPATLVQPVGSPLSLECTVEGTSNPNLYWYRQAAGRGLQLLFYSVGIGQISSEVPQNLSASRPQDRQFILSSKKLLLSDSGFYLCACAGPLGTDTQYFGPGTRLTVL.

The chain carries TRBV9 and TRBJ2-2; D remains ambiguous. The CDR3 extends over 15 amino acids. Germline V lookup: CDR1 SGDLS, CDR2 YYNGEE. V was cut by 0 bases and J by 4 bases, with 10 bases left in between. This CDR3 is CASSVGLGSTGELFF. CDR3 nucleotides: TGTGCCAGCAGCGTAGGGTTAGGAAGCACCGGGGAGCTGTTTTTT.

The V call is TRBV6-6, the J call TRBJ1-1; D perhaps matches TRBD1 (6 bases). This CDR3 has 14 residues. The germline V and J ends were trimmed by 6 bases and 9 bases, with 20 bases remaining between them. Germline V gene sequence: CDR1 MNHNY, CDR2 SVGAGI (reference sequence). CDR3 DNA: TGTGCCAGCAGACTCGGACAGAATAGTCGTCAAGCTTTCTTT. It is translated as CASRLGQNSRQAFF.

The chain uses TRBV18 and TRBJ2-5, with D perhaps being TRBD1 or TRBD2 (7 bases each). The DNA matches TRBJ2-7 better at its end, which makes the J call doubtful. Germline loops: CDR1 KGHSH, CDR2 LQKENI. The CDR3 extends over 15 amino acids. In DNA, the CDR3 is TGTGCCAGCTCACCCAGGGGGGAGGGGCTGGACGAGCAGTACTTC. Translation gives CASSPRGEGLDEQYF.

In regard to this clone: The CDR3 does not close with the conserved phenylalanine or tryptophan, likely indicating a read error. This chain links TRBV7-9 with TRBJ1-2, with D possibly matching TRBD1 (6 bases). The germline gives CDR1 SEHNR, CDR2 FQNEAQ (reference sequence). This CDR3 has 15 amino acids. The V end was cut by 1 base, the J end by 6 bases, with 15 bases between. DNA of the CDR3: TGTGCCAGCAGCTTAGGACAGGCACGGTTTGATGGCTACACCCTC. It encodes CASSLGQARFDGYTL.

In its sample, this clone was seen many times. The V and J genes are TRBV30 and TRBJ1-1; no firm D call. Per germline, CDR1 GTSNPN and CDR2 SVGIG (reference sequence). V dropped 5 bases and J dropped 5 bases, with 18 bases sitting between them. The CDR3 sequence is 14 residues long. This chain's CDR3 is CAWSKPRFATEAFF. CDR3 nucleotide sequence: TGTGCCTGGTCCAAACCCAGGTTCGCGACTGAAGCTTTCTTT.

The rearrangement links TRBV27 to TRBJ2-7; tentative D call: TRBD2 (6 bases). Trimming left V 3 bases short and J 2 bases short, with 17 bases between. The CDR3 has 16 amino acids. The V gene's germline CDR1 is MNHEY and CDR2 SMNVEV (reference sequence). The CDR3 coding sequence is TGTGCCAGCAGTTTGAGCGTTAGCGGAGCCACCTACGAGCAGTACTTC. Amino acid sequence: CASSLSVSGATYEQYF.

The chain recombines TRBV5-4 with TRBJ2-2; a possible D gene is TRBD1 (6 bases). CDR3 length: 16 residues. Trimming took off 3 bases at V and 3 bases at J, with 15 bases between the two ends. Germline values: CDR1 SGHNT, CDR2 YYREEE (reference sequence). The CDR3 DNA follows: TGTGCCAGCAGCTCCCCGGGACATCGGCACACCGGGGAGCTGTTTTTT. This gives the protein CASSSPGHRHTGELFF.

The chain couples TRBV5-5 to TRBJ2-1, with TRBD2 matching over 9 bases. V gave up 5 bases and J gave up 4 bases; unmatched junction bases: 7. This CDR3 is built from 15 residues. Germline V CDR1 and CDR2: SGHKS, YYEKEE (reference sequence). The CDR3 protein is CASRRMTSGYNEQFF. CDR3 nucleotide sequence: TGTGCCAGCAGGCGCATGACTAGCGGTTACAATGAGCAGTTCTTC.

This sequence joins TRBV19 and TRBJ2-7; the D call may be TRBD1 or TRBD2 (5 bases each). V was clipped by 6 bases and J by 5 bases, with 17 bases between them. This CDR3 is built from 14 residues. CDR1 is LNHDA and CDR2 is SQIVND in the germline V gene (reference sequence). The CDR3 nucleotides read TGTGCCAGTAGCGGGACCCGGGCGAGGGACGAGCAGTACTTC. It yields the protein CASSGTRARDEQYF.

CDR3 bases: TGTGCCAGCAGCCGGGGGCCAATCTCTAGACTAGCGAGACACACCTACGAGCAGTACTTC. It translates to CASSRGPISRLARHTYEQYF. The chain carries TRBV21-1 and TRBJ2-7; the table gives TRBD2 as D, unverified against the DNA. TRBV21-1 is tagged as a pseudogene. This CDR3 has 20 amino acids.

CDR3 loop: CASKGAHMNTEAFF. For the CDR3, the DNA is TGTGCCAGCAAGGGGGCTCACATGAACACTGAAGCTTTCTTT. The chain employs TRBV4-2 and TRBJ1-1, with TRBD1 matching 7 bases. Per germline, CDR1 LGHNA and CDR2 YNFKEQ. CDR3 length equals 14 residues. Unmatched junction bases numbered 5, after V lost 7 bases and J lost 0 bases.

The chain carries TRBV7-9 and TRBJ2-2; 9 bases map to TRBD1. V lost 10 bases and J lost 8; bases outside the gene matches: 14. In germline, CDR1 is SEHNR, CDR2 FQNEAQ (reference sequence). The CDR3 loop spans 15 amino acids. The CDR3 DNA follows: TGTGCCAACCAGCCACGGACAGGGGAGACGGGGGAGCTGTTTTTT. This gives the protein CANQPRTGETGELFF.

The rearrangement links TRBV29-1 to TRBJ2-7, with 9 bases that match TRBD1. The V and J ends lost 5 bases and 0 bases, in that order; junction bases with no gene match: 5. Per the germline V gene, CDR1 is SQVTM and CDR2 is ANQGSEA. The CDR3 is made up of 14 amino acids. In DNA, the CDR3 is TGCAGCGTTTCAACGACAGGGGGCTCCTACGAGCAGTACTTC. Residues: CSVSTTGGSYEQYF.